This T cell receptor (beta chain) was retrieved from a study of cytotoxic CD8 clonotypes in ibrutinib-treated CLL. Overall study: The group held 11 relapsed/refractory and about 14 treatment-naive patients, with under 18 IGHV unmutated.

The V gene lost 7 bases and the J gene lost 7 bases, with 10 bases spanning the gap. This CDR3 region has 11 residues. In germline, CDR1 is MNHNY, CDR2 SVGAGI (reference sequence). Assay: immunoSEQ multiplex PCR; the TCRdb copy retains only in-frame clones and omits some. This repertoire shows just over 65,000 clones, around 68% found once; its top ten account for approximately 6.2%. Sequenced material: PBMCs, taken after 12 months of ibrutinib treatment. The TCR was taken from a human donor with chronic lymphocytic leukemia. V and J are TRBV6-6 and TRBJ1-2, with no clear D. DNA of the CDR3: TGTGCCAGCACCGGAACGGGTGGCTACACCTTC. Its protein product is CASTGTGGYTF.